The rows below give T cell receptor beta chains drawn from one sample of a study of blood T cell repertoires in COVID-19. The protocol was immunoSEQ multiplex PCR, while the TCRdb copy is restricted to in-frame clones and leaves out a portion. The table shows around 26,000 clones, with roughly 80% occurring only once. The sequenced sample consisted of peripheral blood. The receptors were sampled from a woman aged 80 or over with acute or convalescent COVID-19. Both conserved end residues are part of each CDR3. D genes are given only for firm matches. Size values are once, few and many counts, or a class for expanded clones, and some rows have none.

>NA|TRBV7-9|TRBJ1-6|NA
CASSPRQPVNSPLHF
TGTGCCAGCAGCCCGAGACAGCCGGTTAATTCACCCCTCCACTTT
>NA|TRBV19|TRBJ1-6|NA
CASTTGYAYNSPLHF
TGTGCCAGTACCACAGGATACGCCTATAATTCACCCCTCCACTTT
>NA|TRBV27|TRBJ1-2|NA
CASSLVGVGGYTF
TGTGCCAGCAGTTTAGTAGGGGTAGGCGGCTACACCTTC
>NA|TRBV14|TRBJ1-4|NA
CASSRTATNEKLFF
TGTGCCAGCAGCCGGACAGCAACTAATGAAAAACTGTTTTTT
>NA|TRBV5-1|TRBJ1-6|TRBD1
CASSYTGGTDSPLHF
TGCGCCAGCAGTTATACAGGGGGCACCGACTCACCCCTCCACTTT
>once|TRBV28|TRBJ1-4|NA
CASSLVQGTNEKLFF
TGTGCCAGCAGTTTAGTGCAGGGGACCAATGAAAAACTGTTTTTT
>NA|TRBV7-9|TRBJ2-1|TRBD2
CASSPTGLARNEQFF
TGTGCCAGCAGCCCAACCGGACTAGCCAGGAATGAGCAGTTCTTC
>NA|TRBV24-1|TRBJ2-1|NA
CATSVGHSDEQFF
TGTGCCACCAGTGTGGGGCATTCGGATGAGCAGTTCTTC
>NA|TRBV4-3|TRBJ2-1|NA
CASSARGSSYNEQFF
TGCGCCAGCAGCGCACGGGGGAGCTCCTACAATGAGCAGTTCTTC
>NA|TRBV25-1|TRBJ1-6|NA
CASSRLLNSPLHF
TGTGCCAGCAGTCGACTCTTAAATTCACCCCTCCACTTT
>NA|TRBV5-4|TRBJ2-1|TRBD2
CASSLGLAEIYNEQFF
TGTGCCAGCAGCTTGGGGCTAGCGGAGATTTACAATGAGCAGTTCTTC
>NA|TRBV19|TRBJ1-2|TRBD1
CASIPSTGGLYGYTF
TGTGCCAGTATACCCTCCACAGGGGGCCTCTATGGCTACACCTTC
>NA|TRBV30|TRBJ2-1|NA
CAWTVSAKLGYEQFF
TGTGCCTGGACGGTTAGCGCCAAGTTAGGGTATGAGCAGTTCTTC
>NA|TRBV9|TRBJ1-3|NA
CASSVAGEGNTIYF
TGTGCCAGCAGCGTAGCCGGGGAAGGGAACACCATATATTTT
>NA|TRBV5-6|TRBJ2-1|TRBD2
CASSLPLAGGQFF
TGTGCCAGCAGCTTACCCTTAGCGGGAGGTCAGTTCTTC
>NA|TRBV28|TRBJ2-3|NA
CASSRDWKDTQYF
TGTGCCAGCAGCCGGGACTGGAAGGATACGCAGTATTTT
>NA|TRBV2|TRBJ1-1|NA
CAGRGRATEAFF
TGTGCCGGGCGGGGCAGGGCCACTGAAGCTTTCTTT
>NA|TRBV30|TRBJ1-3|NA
CACTQGTGNTIYF
TGTGCCTGCACACAGGGAACTGGAAACACCATATATTTT
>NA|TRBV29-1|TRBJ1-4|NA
CSVVDRGGEKLFF
TGCAGCGTTGTCGACAGAGGGGGTGAAAAACTGTTTTTT
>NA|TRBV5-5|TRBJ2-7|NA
CASSLTPGPRGEQYF
TGTGCCAGCAGCTTAACGCCGGGACCCAGGGGAGAGCAGTACTTC
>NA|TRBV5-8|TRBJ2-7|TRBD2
CASRGLAGVGAREQYF
TGTGCCAGCAGGGGACTAGCGGGAGTCGGAGCGAGGGAGCAGTACTTC
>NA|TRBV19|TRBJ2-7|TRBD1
CASSITGTAYEQYF
TGTGCCAGTAGTATAACCGGGACAGCCTACGAGCAGTACTTC
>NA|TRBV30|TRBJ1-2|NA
CAWSGRGYTF
TGTGCCTGGAGTGGGAGAGGCTACACCTTC
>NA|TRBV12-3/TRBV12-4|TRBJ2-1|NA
CASSLNYGNEQFF
TGTGCCAGCAGTTTAAACTATGGCAATGAGCAGTTCTTC
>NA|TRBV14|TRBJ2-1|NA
CASSRTNQGYNEQFF
TGTGCCAGCAGCCGCACAAACCAGGGGTACAATGAGCAGTTCTTC
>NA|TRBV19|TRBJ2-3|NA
CASKRQNTDTQYF
TGTGCCAGTAAGAGACAGAACACAGATACGCAGTATTTT
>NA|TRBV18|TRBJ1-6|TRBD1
CASSPGQEGTFLHF
TGTGCCAGCTCACCAGGACAGGAGGGGACCTTCCTCCACTTT
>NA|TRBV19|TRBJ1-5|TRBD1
CASRTGATKPQHF
TGTGCCAGCAGAACAGGGGCGACAAAGCCCCAGCATTTT
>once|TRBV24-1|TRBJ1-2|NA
CATSDRSGGTKGGYTF
TGTGCCACCAGTGATCGGAGCGGGGGAACTAAGGGTGGCTACACCTTC
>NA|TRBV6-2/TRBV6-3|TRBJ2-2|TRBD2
CASSRRGASGTVGELFF
TGTGCCAGCAGCAGGAGGGGCGCTAGCGGGACCGTCGGGGAGCTGTTTTTT
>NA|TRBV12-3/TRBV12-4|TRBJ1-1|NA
CASSLGSTEAFF
TGTGCCAGCAGTTTGGGCAGTACTGAAGCTTTCTTT
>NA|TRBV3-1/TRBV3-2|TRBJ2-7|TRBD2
CASSQGPLAAYEQYF
TGTGCCAGCAGCCAAGGGCCCCTAGCGGCCTACGAGCAGTACTTC
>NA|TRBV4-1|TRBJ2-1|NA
CASSQDRYEQFF
TGCGCCAGCAGCCAAGACAGGTATGAGCAGTTCTTC
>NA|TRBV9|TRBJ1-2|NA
CASSPRLNYGYTF
TGTGCCAGCAGCCCTCGACTGAACTATGGCTACACCTTC
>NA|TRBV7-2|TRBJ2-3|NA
CASSFLTGSTDTQYF
TGTGCCAGCAGCTTCCTAACCGGGAGTACAGATACGCAGTATTTT
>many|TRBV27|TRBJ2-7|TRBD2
CASSLSIAGGPGEQYF
TGTGCCAGCAGTTTATCGATTGCGGGGGGGCCTGGCGAGCAGTACTTC
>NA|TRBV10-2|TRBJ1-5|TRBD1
CASSEGDRAHQPQHF
TGCGCCAGCAGTGAGGGAGACAGGGCCCATCAGCCCCAGCATTTT
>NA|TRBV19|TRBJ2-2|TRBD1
CASKPQGARNTGELFF
TGTGCCAGTAAGCCACAGGGGGCGCGTAACACCGGGGAGCTGTTTTTT
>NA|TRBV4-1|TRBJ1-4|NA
CASTREAGGGLFF
TGCGCCAGCACCCGGGAGGCGGGAGGGGGACTGTTTTTT
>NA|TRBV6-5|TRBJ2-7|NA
CASRESGESYEQYF
TGTGCCAGCAGAGAGTCAGGGGAGTCTTACGAGCAGTACTTC
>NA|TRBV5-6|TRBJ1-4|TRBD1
CASSRGQGDMRKLFF
TGTGCCAGCAGCCGTGGACAGGGTGATATGAGAAAACTGTTTTTT
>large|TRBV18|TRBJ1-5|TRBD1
CASSPDRGGNQPQHF
TGTGCCAGCTCACCTGACAGGGGTGGCAATCAGCCCCAGCATTTT
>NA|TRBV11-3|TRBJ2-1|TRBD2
CASSSVTSGTGEQFF
TGTGCCAGCAGCTCGGTGACTAGCGGGACGGGTGAGCAGTTCTTC
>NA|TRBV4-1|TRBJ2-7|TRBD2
CASSQDGVAGGYEQYF
TGCGCCAGCAGCCAAGATGGGGTAGCGGGAGGCTACGAGCAGTACTTC
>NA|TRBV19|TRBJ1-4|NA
CASSIGGAPNEKLFF
TGTGCCAGTAGTATCGGGGGAGCGCCTAATGAAAAACTGTTTTTT
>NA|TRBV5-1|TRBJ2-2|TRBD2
CASSTLAGGLNTGELFF
TGCGCCAGCAGCACACTAGCGGGGGGGCTCAACACCGGGGAGCTGTTTTTT
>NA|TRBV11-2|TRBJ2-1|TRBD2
CASSPSGRAYNEQFF
TGTGCCAGCAGCCCCAGCGGGAGGGCCTACAATGAGCAGTTCTTC
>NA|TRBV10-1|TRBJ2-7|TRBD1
CASSMGQGVGNEQYF
TGCGCCAGCAGTATGGGACAGGGTGTGGGTAACGAGCAGTACTTC
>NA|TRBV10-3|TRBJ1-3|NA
CALREEGGNTIYF
TGTGCCCTCCGGGAAGAGGGAGGAAACACCATATATTTT
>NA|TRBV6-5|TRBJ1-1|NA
CASRADSMNTEAFF
TGTGCCAGCAGGGCTGACAGCATGAACACTGAAGCTTTCTTT
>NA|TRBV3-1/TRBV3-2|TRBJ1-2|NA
CASSLTAAGGYTF
TGTGCCAGCAGCTTGACCGCGGCGGGGGGCTACACCTTC
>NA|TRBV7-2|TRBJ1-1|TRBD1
CASSSPDRGVRLNTEAFF
TGTGCCAGCAGCTCTCCCGACAGGGGCGTTAGGCTGAACACTGAAGCTTTCTTT
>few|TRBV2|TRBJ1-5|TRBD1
CASKQGAGNQPQHF
TGTGCCAGCAAACAGGGGGCCGGCAATCAGCCCCAGCATTTT
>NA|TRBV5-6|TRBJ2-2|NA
CASQDRLYTGELFF
TGTGCCAGCCAGGATAGATTATACACCGGGGAGCTGTTTTTT
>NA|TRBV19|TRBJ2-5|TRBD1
CASSPGTGWGETQYF
TGTGCCAGTAGTCCCGGGACAGGGTGGGGAGAGACCCAGTACTTC